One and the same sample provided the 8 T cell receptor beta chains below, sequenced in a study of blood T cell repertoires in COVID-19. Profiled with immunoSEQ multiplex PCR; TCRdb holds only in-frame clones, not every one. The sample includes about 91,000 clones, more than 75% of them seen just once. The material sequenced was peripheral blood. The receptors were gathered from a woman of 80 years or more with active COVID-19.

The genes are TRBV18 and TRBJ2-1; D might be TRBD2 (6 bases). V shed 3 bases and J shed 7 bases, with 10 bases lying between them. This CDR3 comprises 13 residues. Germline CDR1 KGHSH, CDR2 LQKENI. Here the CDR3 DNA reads TGTGCCAGCTCACCGGGGAGGCAAAATGAGCAGTTCTTC. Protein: CASSPGRQNEQFF.

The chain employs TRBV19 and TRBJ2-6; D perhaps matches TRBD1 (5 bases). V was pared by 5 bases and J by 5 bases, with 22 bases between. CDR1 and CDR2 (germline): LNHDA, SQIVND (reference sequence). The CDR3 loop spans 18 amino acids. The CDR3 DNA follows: TGTGCCAGTAGTCAAGTGTGGACAAATCACAGTCGGGCCAACGTCCTGACTTTC. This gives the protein CASSQVWTNHSRANVLTF. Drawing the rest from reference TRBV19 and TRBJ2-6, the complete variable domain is DGGITQSPKYLFRKEGQNVTLSCEQNLNHDAMYWYRQDPGQGLRLIYYSQIVNDFQKGDIAEGYSVSREKKESFPLTVTSAQKNPTAFYLCASSQVWTNHSRANVLTFGAGSRLTVL.

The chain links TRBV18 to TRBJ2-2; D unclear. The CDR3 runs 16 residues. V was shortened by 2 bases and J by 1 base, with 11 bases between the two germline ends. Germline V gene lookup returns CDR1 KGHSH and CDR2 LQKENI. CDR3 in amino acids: CASSPNPTVNTGELFF. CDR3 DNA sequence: TGTGCCAGCTCACCAAATCCCACAGTGAACACCGGGGAGCTGTTTTTT.

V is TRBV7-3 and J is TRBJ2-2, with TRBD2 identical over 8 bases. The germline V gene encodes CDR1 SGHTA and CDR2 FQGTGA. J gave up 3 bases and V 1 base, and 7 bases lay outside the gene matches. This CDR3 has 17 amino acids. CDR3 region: CASSLMGGRRDTGELFF. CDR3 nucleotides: TGTGCCAGCAGCTTAATGGGCGGGAGGAGAGACACCGGGGAGCTGTTTTTT.

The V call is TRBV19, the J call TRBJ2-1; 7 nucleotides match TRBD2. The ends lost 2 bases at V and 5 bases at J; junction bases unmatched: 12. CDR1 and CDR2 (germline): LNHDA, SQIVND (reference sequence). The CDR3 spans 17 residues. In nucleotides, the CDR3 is TGTGCCAGTAGTATAAGAATGGCGGGCGGGAGAAACAATGAGCAGTTCTTC. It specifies CASSIRMAGGRNNEQFF. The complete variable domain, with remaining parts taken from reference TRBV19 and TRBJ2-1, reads DGGITQSPKYLFRKEGQNVTLSCEQNLNHDAMYWYRQDPGQGLRLIYYSQIVNDFQKGDIAEGYSVSREKKESFPLTVTSAQKNPTAFYLCASSIRMAGGRNNEQFFGPGTRLTVL.

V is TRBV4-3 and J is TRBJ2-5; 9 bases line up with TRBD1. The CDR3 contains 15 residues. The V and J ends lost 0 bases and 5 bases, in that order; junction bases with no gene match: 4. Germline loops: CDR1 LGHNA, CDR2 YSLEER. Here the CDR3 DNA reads TGCGCCAGCAGCCAAGATTTTGACAGGGGGGAGACCCAGTACTTC. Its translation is CASSQDFDRGETQYF.

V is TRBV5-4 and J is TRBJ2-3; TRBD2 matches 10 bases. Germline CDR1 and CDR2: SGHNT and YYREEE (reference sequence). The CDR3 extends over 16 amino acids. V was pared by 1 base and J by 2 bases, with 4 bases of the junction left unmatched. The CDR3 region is CASSLLAGEDTDTQYF. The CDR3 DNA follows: TGTGCCAGCAGCTTGCTAGCGGGAGAGGACACAGATACGCAGTATTTT.

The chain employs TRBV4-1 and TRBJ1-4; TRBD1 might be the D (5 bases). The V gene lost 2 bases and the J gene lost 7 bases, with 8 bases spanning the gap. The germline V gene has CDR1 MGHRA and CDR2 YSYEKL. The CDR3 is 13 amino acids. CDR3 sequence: CASSQTDSEKLFF. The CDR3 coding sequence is TGCGCCAGCAGCCAAACTGACAGTGAAAAACTGTTTTTT.